These T cell receptor beta chains were read from a single sample in a study of control samples from healthy donors and cancer patients. Produced via immunoSEQ multiplex PCR; TCRdb's table is partial and in-frame only. The sample shows some 41,000 clones, 87% of them seen only once. The material sequenced was PBMCs. The receptors stem from a woman aged 55 to 70 with lung cancer. Each CDR3 is given with its conserved first and last residue. Each record gives: clone size, V gene, D gene, J gene, CDR3 protein, CDR3 DNA. D genes are given only for firm matches. Rows give clone size only sometimes, using once, few, many, or a class for an expanded clone.

>.|TRBV11-2|TRBD2|TRBJ2-3
CASSLTAGVADTQYF
TGTGCCAGCAGCTTAACCGCGGGAGTGGCAGATACGCAGTATTTT
>.|TRBV7-9|.|TRBJ2-5
CASSLVSGETQYF
TGTGCCAGCAGCTTAGTGTCCGGGGAGACCCAGTACTTC
>few|TRBV2|.|TRBJ2-7
CASTLSRQYEQYF
TGTGCCAGCACCCTATCCAGACAGTACGAGCAGTACTTC
>.|TRBV9|TRBD1|TRBJ2-2
CASSAYGTANTGELFF
TGTGCCAGCAGCGCATATGGGACAGCGAACACCGGGGAGCTGTTTTTT
>.|TRBV7-9|TRBD1|TRBJ2-7
CASSFRQGRLYEQYF
TGTGCCAGCAGCTTTAGACAGGGGCGATTGTACGAGCAGTACTTC
>.|TRBV7-9|.|TRBJ2-2
CASSLEGVYTGELFF
TGTGCCAGCAGCTTAGAGGGGGTATACACCGGGGAGCTGTTTTTT
>.|TRBV11-3|TRBD1|TRBJ2-5
CASSLDWAGGETQYF
TGTGCCAGCAGCTTAGATTGGGCAGGGGGAGAGACCCAGTACTTC
>.|TRBV3-1/TRBV3-2|TRBD2|TRBJ2-2
CASSETSGNTGELFF
TGTGCCAGCAGTGAGACTAGCGGGAACACCGGGGAGCTGTTTTTT
>.|TRBV11-1|.|TRBJ2-2
CASSLGWTTNTGELFF
TGTGCCAGCAGCTTGGGCTGGACTACGAACACCGGGGAGCTGTTTTTT
>.|TRBV19|TRBD2|TRBJ2-1
CASSIRGSAVGEQFF
TGTGCCAGTAGTATCCGCGGGAGTGCGGTCGGTGAGCAGTTCTTC
>.|TRBV2|TRBD2|TRBJ2-5
CASTTGTSLSQYF
TGTGCCAGCACTACGGGGACTAGCTTATCACAGTACTTC
>.|TRBV6-2/TRBV6-3|.|TRBJ2-2
CASSASQGVGELFF
TGTGCCAGCAGTGCCTCCCAGGGAGTCGGGGAGCTGTTTTTT
>.|TRBV27|TRBD2|TRBJ2-2
CASSLTQRLAGATGELFF
TGTGCCAGCAGTCTCACACAAAGACTAGCGGGAGCCACCGGGGAGCTGTTTTTT
>once|TRBV2|.|TRBJ1-4
CASTPRTGGDEKLFF
TGTGCCAGCACTCCACGTACGGGGGGCGATGAAAAACTGTTTTTT
>.|TRBV23-1|.|TRBJ1-1
CASSQSREEGPGTEAFF
TGCGCCAGCAGTCAATCGCGGGAAGAGGGCCCAGGGACTGAAGCTTTCTTT
>.|TRBV28|.|TRBJ2-2
CASSLILSSNTGELFF
TGTGCCAGCAGTTTAATTCTCAGTTCGAACACCGGGGAGCTGTTTTTT
>few|TRBV10-2|TRBD1|TRBJ2-7
CASQSGFQDRWEQYF
TGCGCTAGCCAATCGGGATTTCAGGACAGGTGGGAGCAGTACTTC
>.|TRBV28|.|TRBJ1-1
CASSPQGFTEAFF
TGTGCCAGCAGCCCTCAGGGTTTTACTGAAGCTTTCTTT
>.|TRBV11-1|.|TRBJ1-1
CASSSFGTYMNTEAFF
TGTGCCAGCAGCTCGTTCGGGACTTACATGAACACTGAAGCTTTCTTT
>.|TRBV3-1/TRBV3-2|.|TRBJ1-1
CASSQGEYRLGGTEAFF
TGTGCCAGCAGCCAAGGGGAGTACAGATTGGGCGGCACTGAAGCTTTCTTT
>once|TRBV7-9|TRBD2|TRBJ2-1
CASSPRTSGSVYNEQFF
TGTGCCAGCAGCCCCAGGACTAGCGGGAGCGTGTACAATGAGCAGTTCTTC
>.|TRBV12-5|TRBD2|TRBJ2-1
CASGLGSSGRRDEQFF
TGTGCTAGTGGTTTAGGTTCTAGCGGGAGGCGGGATGAGCAGTTCTTC
>.|TRBV7-7|.|TRBJ2-2
CASSHLGQNTGELFF
TGTGCCAGCAGCCACCTCGGACAGAACACCGGGGAGCTGTTTTTT
>.|TRBV14|TRBD1|TRBJ1-2
CASSLTRTGTNYGYTF
TGTGCCAGCAGCCTAACAAGGACAGGGACTAACTATGGCTACACCTTC
>.|TRBV21-1|.|TRBJ2-5
CASSNWDRGKETQYF
TGTGCCAGCAGCAATTGGGACAGGGGGAAAGAGACCCAGTACTTC
>.|TRBV7-9|.|TRBJ1-4
CASSLSRGGRRNEKLFF
TGTGCCAGCAGCCTTTCCCGTGGGGGACGTCGGAATGAAAAACTGTTTTTT
>.|TRBV19|.|TRBJ1-5
CASRHSSNQPQHF
TGTGCCAGTCGACACTCTAGCAATCAGCCCCAGCATTTT
>.|TRBV2|.|TRBJ2-5
CASSLDTVEETQYF
TGTGCCAGCAGCCTCGACACAGTCGAAGAGACCCAGTACTTC
>few|TRBV11-3|TRBD2|TRBJ2-1
CASSPPRDYRSYNEQFF
TGTGCCAGCAGCCCCCCCCGGGACTACCGCTCCTACAATGAGCAGTTCTTC
>.|TRBV9|TRBD1|TRBJ1-2
CASSRAGGIGGYTF
TGTGCCAGCAGCCGGGCAGGGGGCATCGGTGGCTACACCTTC
>.|TRBV30|.|TRBJ2-1
CAWSAQLYNEQFF
TGTGCCTGGAGTGCCCAACTGTACAATGAGCAGTTCTTC
>.|TRBV9|TRBD2|TRBJ2-3
CASSVQTSGFGNTQYF
TGTGCCAGCAGCGTCCAGACTAGCGGGTTCGGGAATACGCAGTATTTT
>.|TRBV11-2|.|TRBJ2-5
CASSQAGGGDEWETQYF
TGTGCCAGCAGCCAAGCGGGCGGCGGAGATGAGTGGGAGACCCAGTACTTC
>.|TRBV7-9|.|TRBJ1-1
CASSFGSEAFF
TGTGCCAGCAGCTTCGGTTCTGAAGCTTTCTTT
>.|TRBV24-1|.|TRBJ1-5
CATSVGSQPQHF
TGTGCCACCAGTGTAGGGAGTCAGCCCCAGCATTTT
>once|TRBV11-3|TRBD1|TRBJ2-1
CASSPRQGPTYNEQFF
TGTGCCAGCAGCCCTCGACAGGGTCCCACTTACAATGAGCAGTTCTTC
>.|TRBV18|.|TRBJ2-2
CASSLSPGLQETGELFF
TGTGCCAGCTCACTATCTCCAGGATTGCAAGAAACCGGGGAGCTGTTTTTT